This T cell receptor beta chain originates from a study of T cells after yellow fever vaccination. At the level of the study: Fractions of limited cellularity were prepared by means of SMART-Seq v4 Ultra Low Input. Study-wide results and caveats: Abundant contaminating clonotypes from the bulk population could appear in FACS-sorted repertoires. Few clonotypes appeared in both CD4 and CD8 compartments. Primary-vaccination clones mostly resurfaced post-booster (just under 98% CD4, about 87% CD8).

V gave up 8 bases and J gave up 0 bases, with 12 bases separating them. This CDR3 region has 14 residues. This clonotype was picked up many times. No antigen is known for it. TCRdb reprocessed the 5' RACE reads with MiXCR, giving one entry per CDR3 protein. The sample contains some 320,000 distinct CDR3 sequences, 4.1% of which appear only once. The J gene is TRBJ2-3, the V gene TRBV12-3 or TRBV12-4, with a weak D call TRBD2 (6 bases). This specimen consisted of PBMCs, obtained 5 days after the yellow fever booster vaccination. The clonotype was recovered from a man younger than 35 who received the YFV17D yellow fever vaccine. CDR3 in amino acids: CASLGGLSTDTQYF. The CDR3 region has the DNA TGTGCCAGCCTTGGGGGACTTAGCACAGATACGCAGTATTTT.